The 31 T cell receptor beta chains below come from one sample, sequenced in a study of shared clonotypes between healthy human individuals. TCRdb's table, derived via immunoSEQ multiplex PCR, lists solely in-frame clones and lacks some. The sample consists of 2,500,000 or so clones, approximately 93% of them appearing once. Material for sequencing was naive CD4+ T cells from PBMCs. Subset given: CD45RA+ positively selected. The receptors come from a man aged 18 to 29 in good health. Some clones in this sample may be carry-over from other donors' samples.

The CDR3 bases are TGTGCCAGCAGCTTAAATGGTAAGACTGAAGCTTTCTTT. Encoded protein: CASSLNGKTEAFF. The chain links TRBV7-3 to TRBJ1-1; D is unclear. The germline V gene encodes CDR1 SGHTA and CDR2 FQGTGA. The CDR3 consists of 13 residues. Trimming removed 1 base from V and 5 bases from J, with 8 bases in between.

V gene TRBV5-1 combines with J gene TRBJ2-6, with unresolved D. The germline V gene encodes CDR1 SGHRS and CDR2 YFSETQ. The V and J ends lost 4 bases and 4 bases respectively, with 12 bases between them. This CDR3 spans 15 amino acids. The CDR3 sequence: CASSDDSGGANVLTF. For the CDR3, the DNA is TGCGCCAGCAGCGACGACTCAGGAGGGGCCAACGTCCTGACTTTC.

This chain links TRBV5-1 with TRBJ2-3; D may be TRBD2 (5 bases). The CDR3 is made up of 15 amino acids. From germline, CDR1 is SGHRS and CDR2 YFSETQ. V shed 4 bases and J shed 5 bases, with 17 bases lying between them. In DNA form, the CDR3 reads TGCGCCAGCAGCCCCTCGACTAACCGTGGAGATACGCAGTATTTT. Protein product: CASSPSTNRGDTQYF.

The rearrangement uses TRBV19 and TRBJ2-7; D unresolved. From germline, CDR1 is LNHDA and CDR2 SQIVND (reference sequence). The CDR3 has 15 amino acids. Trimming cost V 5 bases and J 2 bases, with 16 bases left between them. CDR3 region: CASSSPSSGPYEQYF. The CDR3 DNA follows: TGTGCCAGTAGTTCCCCCTCCTCCGGGCCCTACGAGCAGTACTTC.

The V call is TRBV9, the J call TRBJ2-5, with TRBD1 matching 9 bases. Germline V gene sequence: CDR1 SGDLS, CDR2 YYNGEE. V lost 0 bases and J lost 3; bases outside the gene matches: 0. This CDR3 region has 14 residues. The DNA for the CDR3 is TGTGCCAGCAGCGTAGGGGACAGGGAAGAGACCCAGTACTTC. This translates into CASSVGDREETQYF.

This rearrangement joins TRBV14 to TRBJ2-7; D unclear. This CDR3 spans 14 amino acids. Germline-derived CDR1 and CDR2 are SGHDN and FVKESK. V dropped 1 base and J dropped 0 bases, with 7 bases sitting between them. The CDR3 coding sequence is TGTGCCAGCAGCCAAGGTCCAGTCTCCTACGAGCAGTACTTC. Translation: CASSQGPVSYEQYF.

The CDR3 region has the DNA TGTGCCAGCAGCGTCACGACAGGGGCATCGGGCACCGGGGAGCTGTTTTTT. The encoded protein is CASSVTTGASGTGELFF. The rearrangement uses TRBV7-9 and TRBJ2-2, with 8 bases lining up with TRBD1. The V and J ends lost 5 bases and 4 bases, in that order; junction bases with no gene match: 12. The CDR3 is made up of 17 amino acids. Germline CDR1 SEHNR, CDR2 FQNEAQ (reference sequence).

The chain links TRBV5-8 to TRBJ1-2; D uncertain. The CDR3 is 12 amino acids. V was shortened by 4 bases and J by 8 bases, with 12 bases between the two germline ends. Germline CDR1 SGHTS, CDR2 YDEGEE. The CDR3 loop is CASSPEIVGYTF. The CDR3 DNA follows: TGTGCCAGCAGCCCGGAAATAGTAGGCTACACCTTC.

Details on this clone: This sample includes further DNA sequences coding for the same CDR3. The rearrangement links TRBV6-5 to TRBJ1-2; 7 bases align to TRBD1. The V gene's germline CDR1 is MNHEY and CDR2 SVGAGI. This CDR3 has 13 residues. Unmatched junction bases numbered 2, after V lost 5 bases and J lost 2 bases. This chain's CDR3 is CASSQQGNYGYTF. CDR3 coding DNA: TGTGCCAGCAGTCAACAGGGGAACTATGGCTACACCTTC.

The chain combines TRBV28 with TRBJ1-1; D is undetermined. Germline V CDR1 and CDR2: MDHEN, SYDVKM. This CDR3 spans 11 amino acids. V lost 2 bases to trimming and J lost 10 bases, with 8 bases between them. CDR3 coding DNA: TGTGCCAGCAGTTTAACTCGGCTAGCTTTCTTT. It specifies CASSLTRLAFF.

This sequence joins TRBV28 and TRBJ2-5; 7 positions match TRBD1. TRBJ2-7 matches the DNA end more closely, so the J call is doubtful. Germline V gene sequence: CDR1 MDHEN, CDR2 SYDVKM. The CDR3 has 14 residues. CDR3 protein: CASRGQAPGNEQYF. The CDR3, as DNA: TGTGCCAGCAGAGGACAGGCCCCTGGGAACGAGCAGTACTTC.

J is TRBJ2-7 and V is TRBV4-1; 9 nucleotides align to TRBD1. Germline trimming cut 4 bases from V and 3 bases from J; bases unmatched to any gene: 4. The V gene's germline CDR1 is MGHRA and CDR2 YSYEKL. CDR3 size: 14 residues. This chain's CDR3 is CASSPDRGNYEQYF. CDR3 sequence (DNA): TGCGCCAGCAGCCCGGACAGGGGAAACTACGAGCAGTACTTC.

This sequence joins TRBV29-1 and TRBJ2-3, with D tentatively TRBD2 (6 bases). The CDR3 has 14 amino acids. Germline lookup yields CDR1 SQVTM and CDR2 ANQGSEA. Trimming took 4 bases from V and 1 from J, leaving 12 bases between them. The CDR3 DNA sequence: TGCAGCGTTGGGGGGGACGAGGGCACAGATACGCAGTATTTT. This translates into CSVGGDEGTDTQYF.

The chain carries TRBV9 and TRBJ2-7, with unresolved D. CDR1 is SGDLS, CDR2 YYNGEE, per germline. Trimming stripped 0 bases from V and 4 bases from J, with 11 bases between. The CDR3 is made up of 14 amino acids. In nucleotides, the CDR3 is TGTGCCAGCAGCGTAGGACTGGGTATTTACGAGCAGTACTTC. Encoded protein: CASSVGLGIYEQYF. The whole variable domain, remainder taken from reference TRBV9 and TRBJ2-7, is DSGVTQTPKHLITATGQRVTLRCSPRSGDLSVYWYQQSLDQGLQFLIQYYNGEERAKGNILERFSAQQFPDLHSELNLSSLELGDSALYFCASSVGLGIYEQYFGPGTRLTVT.

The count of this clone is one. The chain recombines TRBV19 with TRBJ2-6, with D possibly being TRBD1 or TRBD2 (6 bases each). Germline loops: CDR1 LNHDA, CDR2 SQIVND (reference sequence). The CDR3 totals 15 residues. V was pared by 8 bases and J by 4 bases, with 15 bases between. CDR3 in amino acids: CASSYGGAGANVLTF. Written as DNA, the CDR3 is TGTGCCAGTTCTTACGGGGGCGCCGGGGCCAACGTCCTGACTTTC. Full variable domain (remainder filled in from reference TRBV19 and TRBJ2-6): DGGITQSPKYLFRKEGQNVTLSCEQNLNHDAMYWYRQDPGQGLRLIYYSQIVNDFQKGDIAEGYSVSREKKESFPLTVTSAQKNPTAFYLCASSYGGAGANVLTFGAGSRLTVL.

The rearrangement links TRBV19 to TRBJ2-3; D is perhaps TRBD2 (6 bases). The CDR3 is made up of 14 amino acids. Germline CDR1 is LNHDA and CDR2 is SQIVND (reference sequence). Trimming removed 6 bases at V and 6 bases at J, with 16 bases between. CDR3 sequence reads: CASSLASSWDTQYF. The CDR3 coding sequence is TGTGCCAGTAGCCTAGCGTCATCATGGGATACGCAGTATTTT. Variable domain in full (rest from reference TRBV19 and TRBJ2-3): DGGITQSPKYLFRKEGQNVTLSCEQNLNHDAMYWYRQDPGQGLRLIYYSQIVNDFQKGDIAEGYSVSREKKESFPLTVTSAQKNPTAFYLCASSLASSWDTQYFGPGTRLTVL.

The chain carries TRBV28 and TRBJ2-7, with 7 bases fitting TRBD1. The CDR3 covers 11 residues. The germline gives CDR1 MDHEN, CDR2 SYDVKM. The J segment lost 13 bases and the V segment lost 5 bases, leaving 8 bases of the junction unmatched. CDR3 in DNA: TGTGCCAGCAGTATCGGGACAGCGACTTACTTC. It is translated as CASSIGTATYF.

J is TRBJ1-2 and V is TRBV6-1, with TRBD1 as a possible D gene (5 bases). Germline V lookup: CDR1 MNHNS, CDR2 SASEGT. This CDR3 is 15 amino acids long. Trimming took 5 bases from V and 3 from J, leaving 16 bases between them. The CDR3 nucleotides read TGTGCCAGCAGTTTTCACCAGGGTTTGGACTATGGCTACACCTTC. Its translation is CASSFHQGLDYGYTF.

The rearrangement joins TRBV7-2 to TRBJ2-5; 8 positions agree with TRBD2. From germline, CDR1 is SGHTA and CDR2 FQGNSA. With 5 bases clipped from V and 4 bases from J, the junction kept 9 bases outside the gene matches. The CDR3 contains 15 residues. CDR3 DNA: TGTGCCAGCAGCCCGACCGGGACTAGGGGAGAGACCCAGTACTTC. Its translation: CASSPTGTRGETQYF.

The CDR3 loop is CASSLAEGPYEQYF. CDR3 nucleotide sequence: TGTGCCAGCAGCTTGGCGGAGGGTCCCTACGAGCAGTACTTC. The gene calls are TRBV5-4 and TRBJ2-7, with TRBD2 as a possible D gene (6 bases). Between the trimmed V and J ends, which lost 0 bases and 2 bases, there was a span of 9 bases. The CDR3 contains 14 residues. Germline V lookup: CDR1 SGHNT, CDR2 YYREEE (reference sequence).

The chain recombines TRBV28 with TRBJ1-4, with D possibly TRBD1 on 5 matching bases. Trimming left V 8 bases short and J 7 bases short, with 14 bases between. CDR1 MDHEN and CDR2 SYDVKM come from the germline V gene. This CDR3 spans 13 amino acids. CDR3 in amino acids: CASATGLGEKLFF. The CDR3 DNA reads TGTGCCAGCGCAACGGGGCTGGGTGAAAAACTGTTTTTT. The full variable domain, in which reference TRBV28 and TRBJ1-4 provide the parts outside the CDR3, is DVKVTQSSRYLVKRTGEKVFLECVQDMDHENMFWYRQDPGLGLRLIYFSYDVKMKEKGDIPEGYSVSREKKERFSLILESASTNQTSMYLCASATGLGEKLFFGSGTQLSVL.

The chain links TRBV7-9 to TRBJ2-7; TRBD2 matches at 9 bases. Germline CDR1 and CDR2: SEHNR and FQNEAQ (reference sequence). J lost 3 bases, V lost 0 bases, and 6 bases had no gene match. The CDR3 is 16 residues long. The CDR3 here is CASSLAPREGVYEQYF. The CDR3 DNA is TGTGCCAGCAGCTTAGCCCCGCGGGAGGGGGTCTACGAGCAGTACTTC.

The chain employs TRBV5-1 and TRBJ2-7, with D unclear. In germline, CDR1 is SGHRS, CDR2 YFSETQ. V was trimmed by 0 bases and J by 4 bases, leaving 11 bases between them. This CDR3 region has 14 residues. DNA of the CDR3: TGCGCCAGCAGCTTGGAGGCAGAGAATTACGAGCAGTACTTC. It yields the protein CASSLEAENYEQYF.

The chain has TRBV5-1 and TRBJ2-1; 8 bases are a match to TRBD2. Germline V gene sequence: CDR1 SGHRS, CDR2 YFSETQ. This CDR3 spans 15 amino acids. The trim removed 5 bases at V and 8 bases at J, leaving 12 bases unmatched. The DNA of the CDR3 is TGCGCCAGCAGATCGAGCGGGAGTAGTGCGGATGAGCAGTTCTTC. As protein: CASRSSGSSADEQFF.

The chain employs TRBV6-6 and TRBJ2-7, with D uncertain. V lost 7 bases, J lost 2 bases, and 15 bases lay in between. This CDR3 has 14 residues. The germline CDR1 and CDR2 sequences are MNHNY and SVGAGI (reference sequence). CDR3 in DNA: TGTGCCAGCACCATGGTGTTAAGCCCCTACGAGCAGTACTTC. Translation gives CASTMVLSPYEQYF.

The CDR3 protein is CASGSRFTETQYF. For the CDR3, the DNA is TGTGCCAGCGGATCAAGGTTCACAGAGACCCAGTACTTC. V gene TRBV6-6 combines with J gene TRBJ2-5; D is undetermined. CDR1 and CDR2 (germline): MNHNY, SVGAGI (reference sequence). V was shortened by 8 bases and J by 4 bases, with 14 bases between the two germline ends. The CDR3 loop spans 13 amino acids.

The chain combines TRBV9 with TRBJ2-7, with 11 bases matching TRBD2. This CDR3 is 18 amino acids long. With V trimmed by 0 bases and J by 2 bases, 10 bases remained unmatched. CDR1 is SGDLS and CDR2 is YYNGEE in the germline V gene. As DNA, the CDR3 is TGTGCCAGCAGCGTAGCAAGAGTAGCGGGAGGGCCTACCTACGAGCAGTACTTC. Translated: CASSVARVAGGPTYEQYF.

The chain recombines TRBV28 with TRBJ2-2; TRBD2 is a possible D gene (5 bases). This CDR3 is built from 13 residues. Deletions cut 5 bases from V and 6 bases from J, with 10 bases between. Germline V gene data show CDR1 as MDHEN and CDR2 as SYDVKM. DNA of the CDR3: TGTGCCAGCAGTACGGTCGGGGCCGGGGAGCTGTTTTTT. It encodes CASSTVGAGELFF.

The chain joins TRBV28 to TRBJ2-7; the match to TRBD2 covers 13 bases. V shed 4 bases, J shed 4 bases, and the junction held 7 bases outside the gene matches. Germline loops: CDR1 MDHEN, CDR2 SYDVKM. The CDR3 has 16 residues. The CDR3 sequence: CASSYGLAGAGYEQYF. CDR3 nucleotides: TGTGCCAGCAGTTATGGACTAGCGGGAGCTGGTTACGAGCAGTACTTC.

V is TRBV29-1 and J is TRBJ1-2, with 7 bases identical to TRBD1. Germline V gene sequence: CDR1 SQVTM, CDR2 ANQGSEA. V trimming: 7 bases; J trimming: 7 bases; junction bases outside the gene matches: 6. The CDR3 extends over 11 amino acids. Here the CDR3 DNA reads TGCAGCGGCCTAACAGGGGTTGGCTACACCTTC. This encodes CSGLTGVGYTF.

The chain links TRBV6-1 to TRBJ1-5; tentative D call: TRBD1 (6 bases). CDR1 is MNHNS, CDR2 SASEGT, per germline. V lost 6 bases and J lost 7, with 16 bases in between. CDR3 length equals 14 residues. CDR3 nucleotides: TGTGCCAGCAGGTCCCCAGGGGCCGGCCAGCCCCAGCATTTT. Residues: CASRSPGAGQPQHF.